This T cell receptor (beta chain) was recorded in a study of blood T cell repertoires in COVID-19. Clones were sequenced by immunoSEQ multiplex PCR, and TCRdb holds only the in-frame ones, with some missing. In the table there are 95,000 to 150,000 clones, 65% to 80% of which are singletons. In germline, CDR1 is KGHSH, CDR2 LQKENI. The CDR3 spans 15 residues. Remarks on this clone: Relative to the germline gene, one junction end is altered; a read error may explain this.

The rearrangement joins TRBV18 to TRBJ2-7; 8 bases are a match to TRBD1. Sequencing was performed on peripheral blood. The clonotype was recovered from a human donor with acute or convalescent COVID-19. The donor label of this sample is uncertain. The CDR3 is CASSAPGRQGYEQYF. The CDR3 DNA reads TGTGCCAGCTCAGCACCCGGGAGACAGGGGTACGAGCAGTACTTC.